This T cell receptor (beta chain) was obtained from a study of blood T cell repertoires in COVID-19. The study drew participants aged about 18 to 89 years from fewer than 30 US areas. Which cohort a participant joined came from the clinical history participants gave. Per the study methods: Cell counts per sample came from amplifying reference gene primers. Method: immunoSEQ multiplex PCR; TCRdb's copy keeps in-frame clones and lacks some. V and J calls and clone size come straight from that table; D and trimming were deduced from the DNA. The repertoire includes roughly 250,000 clones, approximately 90% of them detected once, and about 3% sits in the top ten. The CDR3 is 11 residues long. Germline assignment: CDR1 SGHRS and CDR2 YFSETQ. V lost 3 bases to trimming and J lost 3 bases, with 4 bases between them. This clone was seen a few times.

Input material: PBMCs or T cells enriched from blood (not recorded which). The TCR was taken from a woman aged 50 to 60 who had recovered from COVID-19. The chain has TRBV5-1 and TRBJ2-7; D ambiguous. The CDR3 DNA reads TGCGCCAGCAGCTCCCTCTACGAGCAGTACTTC. This codes for CASSSLYEQYF.